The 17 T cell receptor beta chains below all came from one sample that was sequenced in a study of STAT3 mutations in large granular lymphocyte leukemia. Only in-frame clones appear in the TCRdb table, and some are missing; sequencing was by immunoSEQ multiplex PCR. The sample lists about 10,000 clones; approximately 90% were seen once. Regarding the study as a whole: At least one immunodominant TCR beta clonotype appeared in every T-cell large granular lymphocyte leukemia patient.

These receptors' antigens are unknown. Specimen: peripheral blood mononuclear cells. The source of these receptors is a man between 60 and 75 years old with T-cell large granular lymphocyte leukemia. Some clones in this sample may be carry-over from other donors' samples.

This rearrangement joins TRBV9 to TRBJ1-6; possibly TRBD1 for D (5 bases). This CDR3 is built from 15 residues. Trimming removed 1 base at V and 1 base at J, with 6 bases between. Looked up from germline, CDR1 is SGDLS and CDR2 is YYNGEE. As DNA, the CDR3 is TGTGCCAGCAGCGTACAGGGTTCCTATAATTCACCCCTCCACTTT. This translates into CASSVQGSYNSPLHF.

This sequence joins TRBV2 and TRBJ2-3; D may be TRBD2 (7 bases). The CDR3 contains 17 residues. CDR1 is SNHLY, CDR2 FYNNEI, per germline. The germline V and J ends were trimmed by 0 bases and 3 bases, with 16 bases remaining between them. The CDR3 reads CASSEAERGRGTDTQYF. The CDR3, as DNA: TGTGCCAGCAGTGAAGCGGAGAGGGGGAGGGGAACAGATACGCAGTATTTT.

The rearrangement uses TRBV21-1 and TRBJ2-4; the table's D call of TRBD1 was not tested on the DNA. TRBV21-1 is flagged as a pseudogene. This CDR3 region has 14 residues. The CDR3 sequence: CASSFPGRVHIQYF. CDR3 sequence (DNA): TGTGCCAGCAGCTTTCCGGGCAGGGTTCACATTCAGTACTTC.

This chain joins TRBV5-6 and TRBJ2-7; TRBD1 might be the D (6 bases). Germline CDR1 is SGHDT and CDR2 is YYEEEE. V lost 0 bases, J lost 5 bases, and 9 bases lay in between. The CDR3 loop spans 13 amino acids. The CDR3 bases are TGTGCCAGCAGCTTGGAACAGGGCCACGAGCAGTACTTC. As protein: CASSLEQGHEQYF. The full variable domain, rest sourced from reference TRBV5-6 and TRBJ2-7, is DAGVTQSPTHLIKTRGQQVTLRCSPKSGHDTVSWYQQALGQGPQFIFQYYEEEERQRGNFPDRFSGHQFPNYSSELNVNALLLGDSALYLCASSLEQGHEQYFGPGTRLTVT.

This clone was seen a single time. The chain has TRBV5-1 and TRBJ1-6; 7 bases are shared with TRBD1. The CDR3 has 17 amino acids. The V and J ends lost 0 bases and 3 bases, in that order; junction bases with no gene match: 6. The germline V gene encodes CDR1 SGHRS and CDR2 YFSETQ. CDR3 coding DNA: TGCGCCAGCAGCTTGGCGAGGGACAGCGACTATAATTCACCCCTCCACTTT. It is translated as CASSLARDSDYNSPLHF.

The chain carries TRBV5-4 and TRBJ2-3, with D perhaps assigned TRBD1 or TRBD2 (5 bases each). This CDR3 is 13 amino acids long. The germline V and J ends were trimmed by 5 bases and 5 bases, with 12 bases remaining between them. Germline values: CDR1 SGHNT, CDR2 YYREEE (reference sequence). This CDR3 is CASSLDGGDTQYF. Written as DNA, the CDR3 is TGTGCCAGCAGTCTTGATGGGGGAGATACGCAGTATTTT.

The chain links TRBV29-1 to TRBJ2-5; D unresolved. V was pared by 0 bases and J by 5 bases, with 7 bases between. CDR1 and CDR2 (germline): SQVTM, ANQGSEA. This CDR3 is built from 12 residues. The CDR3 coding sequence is TGCAGCGTTGAAGATCAGGAGGAGACCCAGTACTTC. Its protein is CSVEDQEETQYF.

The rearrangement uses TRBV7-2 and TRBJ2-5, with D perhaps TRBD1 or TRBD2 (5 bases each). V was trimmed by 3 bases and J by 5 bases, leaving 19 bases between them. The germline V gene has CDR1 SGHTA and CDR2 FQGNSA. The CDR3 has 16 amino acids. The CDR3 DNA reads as TGTGCCAGCAGCTTTACCCGGGGCAGAGGGGAGGAGACCCAGTACTTC. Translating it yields CASSFTRGRGEETQYF.

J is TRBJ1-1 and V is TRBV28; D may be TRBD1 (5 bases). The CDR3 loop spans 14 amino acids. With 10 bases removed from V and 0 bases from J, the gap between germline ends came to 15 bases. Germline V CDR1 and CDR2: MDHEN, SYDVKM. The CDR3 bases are TGTGCCACCGAATCGGGACCGATGAACACTGAAGCTTTCTTT. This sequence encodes CATESGPMNTEAFF.

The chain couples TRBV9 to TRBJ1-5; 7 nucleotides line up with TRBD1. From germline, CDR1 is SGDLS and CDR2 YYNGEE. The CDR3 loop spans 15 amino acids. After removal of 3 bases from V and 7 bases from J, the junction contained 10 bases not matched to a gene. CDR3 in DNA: TGTGCCAGCAGCGGAGGAGGACAGGTCGCACAGCCCCAGCATTTT. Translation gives CASSGGGQVAQPQHF.

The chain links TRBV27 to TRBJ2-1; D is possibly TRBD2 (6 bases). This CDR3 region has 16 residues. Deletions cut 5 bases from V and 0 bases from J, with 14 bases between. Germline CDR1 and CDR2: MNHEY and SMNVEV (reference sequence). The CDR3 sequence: CASSPDMTSSYNEQFF. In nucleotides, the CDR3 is TGTGCCAGCAGTCCTGACATGACTAGCTCCTACAATGAGCAGTTCTTC.

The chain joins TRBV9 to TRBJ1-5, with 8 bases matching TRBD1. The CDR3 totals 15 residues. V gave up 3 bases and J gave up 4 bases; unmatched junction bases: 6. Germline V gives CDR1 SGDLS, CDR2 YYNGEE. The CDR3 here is CASSAGQGENQPQHF. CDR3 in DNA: TGTGCCAGCAGCGCCGGACAGGGAGAAAATCAGCCCCAGCATTTT.

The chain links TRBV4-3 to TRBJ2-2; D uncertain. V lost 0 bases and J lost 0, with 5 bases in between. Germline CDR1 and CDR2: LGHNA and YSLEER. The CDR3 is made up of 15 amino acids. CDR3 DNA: TGCGCCAGCAGCCAAGACCACCCGAACACCGGGGAGCTGTTTTTT. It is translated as CASSQDHPNTGELFF.

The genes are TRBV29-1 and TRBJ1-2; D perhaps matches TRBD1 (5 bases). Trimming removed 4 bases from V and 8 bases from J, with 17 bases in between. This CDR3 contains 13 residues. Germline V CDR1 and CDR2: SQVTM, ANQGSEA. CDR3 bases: TGCAGCGTTGGGCAGGGTGGGACGAGAGGCTACACCTTC. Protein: CSVGQGGTRGYTF.

The CDR3 nucleotides are TGTGCCAGCATCCTTAGCGGGAGTTCTGGTGAGCAGTACTTC. It translates to CASILSGSSGEQYF. The chain joins TRBV7-8 to TRBJ2-7; TRBD2 aligns across 9 bases. Germline CDR1 reads SGHVS; CDR2 reads FQNEAQ. The CDR3 has 14 residues. V dropped 7 bases and J dropped 7; count of bases not matched to a gene: 11.

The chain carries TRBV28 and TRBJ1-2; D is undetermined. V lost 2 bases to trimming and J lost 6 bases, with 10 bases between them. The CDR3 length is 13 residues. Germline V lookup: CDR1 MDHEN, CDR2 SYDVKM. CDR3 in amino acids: CASSLELGNGYTF. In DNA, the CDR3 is TGTGCCAGCAGTTTAGAGCTGGGGAATGGCTACACCTTC.

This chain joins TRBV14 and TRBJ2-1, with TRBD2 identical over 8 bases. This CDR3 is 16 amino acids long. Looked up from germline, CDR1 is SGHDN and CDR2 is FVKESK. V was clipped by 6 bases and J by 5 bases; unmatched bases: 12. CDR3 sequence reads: CASSPPGLGGHNEQFF. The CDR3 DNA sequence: TGTGCCAGCAGTCCACCGGGACTAGGAGGACACAATGAGCAGTTCTTC.